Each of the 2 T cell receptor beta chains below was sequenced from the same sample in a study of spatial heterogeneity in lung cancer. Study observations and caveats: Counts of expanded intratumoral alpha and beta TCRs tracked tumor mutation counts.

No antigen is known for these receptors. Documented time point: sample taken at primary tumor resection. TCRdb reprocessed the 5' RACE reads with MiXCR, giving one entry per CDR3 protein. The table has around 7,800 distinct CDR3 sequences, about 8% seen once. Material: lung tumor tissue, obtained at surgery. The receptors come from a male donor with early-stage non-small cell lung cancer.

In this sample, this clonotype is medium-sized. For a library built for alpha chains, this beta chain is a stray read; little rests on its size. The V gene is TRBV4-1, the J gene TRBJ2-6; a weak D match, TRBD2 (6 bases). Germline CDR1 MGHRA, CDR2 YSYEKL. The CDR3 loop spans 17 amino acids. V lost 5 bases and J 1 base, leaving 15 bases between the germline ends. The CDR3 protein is CASSWDSFVSGANVLTF. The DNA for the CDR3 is TGCGCCAGCAGCTGGGACTCTTTCGTGTCTGGGGCCAACGTCCTGACTTTC.

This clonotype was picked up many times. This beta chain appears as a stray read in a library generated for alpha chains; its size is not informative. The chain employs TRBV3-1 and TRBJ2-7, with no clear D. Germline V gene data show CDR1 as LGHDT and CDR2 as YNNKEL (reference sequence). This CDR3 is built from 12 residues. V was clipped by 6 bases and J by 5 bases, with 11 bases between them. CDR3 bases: TGTGCCAGCAGTCGCCTATCAGACGAGCAGTACTTC. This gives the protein CASSRLSDEQYF.